The 31 T cell receptor beta chains below come from one sample, sequenced in a study of T cells expressing NK-cell markers. TCRdb re-called the 5' RACE reads; one entry per CDR3 protein, DNA not given. This table holds about 260,000 distinct CDR3 sequences. The material sequenced was blood T cells: a sorted CD56 or NKG2C T cell subset, CD4+ or CD8+ T cells, or bulk PBMC T cells (not recorded which). The origin of the receptors is a woman aged 18 to 75 in good health.

V gene TRBV12-3 or TRBV12-4 combines with J gene TRBJ2-5; no DNA is available, so the TRBD1 call from TCRdb remains unchecked. The length of the CDR3 is 16 residues. The CDR3 loop is CASSLNQQGFGETQYF.

This chain connects TRBV5-1 to TRBJ2-7; TCRdb picks TRBD1, but there is no DNA to check that call. The CDR3 length is 14 residues. From germline, CDR1 is SGHRS and CDR2 YFSETQ. The CDR3 loop reads CASRKGERPYEQYF. The entire variable domain, with the rest obtained from reference TRBV5-1 and TRBJ2-7, is as follows: KAGVTQTPRYLIKTRGQQVTLSCSPISGHRSVSWYQQTPGQGLQFLFEYFSETQRNKGNFPGRFSGRQFSNSRSEMNVSTLELGDSALYLCASRKGERPYEQYFGPGTRLTVT.

The chain has TRBV5-1 and TRBJ1-6; TCRdb lists TRBD1, though no DNA is available to test this call. CDR1 and CDR2 from the germline V gene are SGHRS and YFSETQ. CDR3 length equals 17 residues. The CDR3 spells CASSLDPRGWESSPLHF.

The V call is TRBV7-2, the J call TRBJ1-6; TCRdb proposes TRBD1, but this gene call is untestable without DNA. The CDR3 contains 16 residues. CDR1 SGHTA and CDR2 FQGNSA come from the germline V gene. CDR3 sequence reads: CASSNTGGVYNSPLHF.

This rearrangement joins TRBV7-2 to TRBJ1-1. Germline CDR1 and CDR2: SGHTA and FQGNSA. The length of the CDR3 is 13 residues. The CDR3 sequence is CASRQGRGAEAFF.

The chain is built from TRBV3-1 and TRBJ1-4. Germline V gives CDR1 LGHDT, CDR2 YNNKEL (reference sequence). CDR3 length: 14 residues. The CDR3 here is CASSQAGTNEKLFF.

The CDR3 protein is CSAEGQGVNEQFF. The chain is built from TRBV20-1 and TRBJ2-1; TCRdb reports TRBD1, a call that lacks DNA to check it against. The CDR3 extends over 13 amino acids. Germline V gene lookup returns CDR1 DFQATT and CDR2 SNEGSKA (reference sequence).

The chain has TRBV3-1 and TRBJ2-1; TCRdb calls TRBD1, which cannot be checked without DNA. From germline, CDR1 is LGHDT and CDR2 YNNKEL (reference sequence). This CDR3 spans 14 amino acids. The CDR3 loop is CASSLRPVTNEQFF.

The chain joins TRBV20-1 to TRBJ2-3; TCRdb gives TRBD2 as the D gene, but with no DNA this cannot be confirmed. Germline V gives CDR1 DFQATT, CDR2 SNEGSKA (reference sequence). CDR3 size: 14 residues. CDR3 in amino acids: CSAKREERSDTQYF.

The chain has TRBV12-3 or TRBV12-4 and TRBJ1-4. CDR3 length equals 13 residues. The CDR3: CASRSTGSEKLFF.

The chain has TRBV11-2 and TRBJ2-1; as DNA is missing, the TRBD1 call by TCRdb cannot be tested. The CDR3 is made up of 13 amino acids. Looked up from germline, CDR1 is SGHAT and CDR2 is FQNNGV. The CDR3 is CASSFGHNNEQFF. Full variable domain (remainder filled in from reference TRBV11-2 and TRBJ2-1): EAGVAQSPRYKIIEKRQSVAFWCNPISGHATLYWYQQILGQGPKLLIQFQNNGVVDDSQLPKDRFSAERLKGVDSTLKIQPAKLEDSAVYLCASSFGHNNEQFFGPGTRLTVL.

This rearrangement joins TRBV7-3 to TRBJ2-7; the D call of TRBD1 rests on TCRdb alone, since no DNA is present to check it. The CDR3 covers 13 residues. Germline V gives CDR1 SGHTA, CDR2 FQGTGA. The CDR3 sequence: CASSLTPGYEQYF.

This rearrangement joins TRBV7-9 to TRBJ2-4; TCRdb's D gene call, TRBD1, goes unchecked for lack of DNA. CDR3 size: 13 residues. The germline V gene has CDR1 SEHNR and CDR2 FQNEAQ (reference sequence). The chain's CDR3 is CASSKTTGTIQYF.

This chain uses TRBV6-1 with TRBJ2-7; the D gene TCRdb calls, TRBD1, cannot be checked with no DNA. Per the germline V gene, CDR1 is MNHNS and CDR2 is SASEGT. The CDR3 loop spans 15 amino acids. The CDR3 spells CASSEGGGGYYEQYF.

The chain joins TRBV7-9 to TRBJ2-7. Germline CDR1 is SEHNR and CDR2 is FQNEAQ (reference sequence). There are 14 residues in the CDR3. The CDR3 is CASSDSGTLYEQYF.

This chain uses TRBV5-1 with TRBJ2-7; absent DNA, TCRdb's TRBD2 call cannot be checked. This CDR3 is built from 16 residues. Germline V gene data show CDR1 as SGHRS and CDR2 as YFSETQ. CDR3 sequence: CASSLASGRMDYEQYF.

This chain links TRBV6-1 with TRBJ2-1; the D gene TCRdb calls, TRBD1, cannot be checked with no DNA. Germline V gives CDR1 MNHNS, CDR2 SASEGT. The CDR3 spans 15 residues. CDR3 protein: CASSPNRGRGYEQFF.

J is TRBJ2-7 and V is TRBV29-1. The CDR3 loop spans 13 amino acids. Per the germline V gene, CDR1 is SQVTM and CDR2 is ANQGSEA. The CDR3 sequence is CSVLWPVSYEQYF.

The V call is TRBV12-3 or TRBV12-4, the J call TRBJ2-1. The CDR3 covers 13 residues. CDR3 sequence: CASRLAGRNEQFF.

The gene calls are TRBV29-1 and TRBJ1-3. This CDR3 region has 13 residues. CDR1 and CDR2 from the germline V gene are SQVTM and ANQGSEA. The CDR3 spells CSVSVTSGNTIYF.

V is TRBV11-3 and J is TRBJ2-3; no DNA is available, so the TRBD1 call from TCRdb remains unchecked. Germline loops: CDR1 SGHNT, CDR2 YENEEA. The CDR3 is made up of 16 amino acids. CDR3 sequence reads: CASSGGRGLRTDTQYF.

V usage is TRBV4-3 and J usage is TRBJ1-4. Germline assignment: CDR1 LGHNA and CDR2 YSLEER. This CDR3 contains 14 residues. Here the CDR3 reads CTSSRGGLNEKLFF.

This chain links TRBV10-3 with TRBJ2-3; the D call from TCRdb, TRBD1, cannot be confirmed without DNA. This CDR3 is built from 16 residues. The germline gives CDR1 ENHRY, CDR2 SYGVKD. The CDR3 region is CAISGGTPRGTDTQYF.

The chain has TRBV18 and TRBJ2-7. The germline CDR1 and CDR2 sequences are KGHSH and LQKENI. This CDR3 comprises 16 residues. This CDR3 is CASSPSPFKSDYEQYF.

This chain connects TRBV11-3 to TRBJ1-1; the TRBD1 assignment by TCRdb is unverifiable without DNA. Germline V gives CDR1 SGHNT, CDR2 YENEEA. The CDR3 extends over 15 amino acids. The CDR3 spells CASSGGQGMNTEAFF.

V is TRBV30 and J is TRBJ1-6. CDR3 length: 12 residues. CDR1 is GTSNPN and CDR2 is SVGIG in the germline V gene (reference sequence). CDR3 in amino acids: CAWSAGRSPLHF.

V is TRBV7-2 and J is TRBJ2-5; TCRdb's assignment of TRBD1 cannot be checked, as there is no DNA. From germline, CDR1 is SGHTA and CDR2 FQGNSA. The CDR3 extends over 15 amino acids. CDR3 amino acids: CASSLGGMRQETQYF.

The chain couples TRBV20-1 to TRBJ1-5. Per germline, CDR1 DFQATT and CDR2 SNEGSKA (reference sequence). The CDR3 length is 14 residues. CDR3 loop: CSARDTRRNQPQHF.

This sequence joins TRBV6-2 or TRBV6-3 and TRBJ2-5; TCRdb proposes TRBD2, but this gene call is untestable without DNA. The CDR3 totals 17 residues. Germline-derived CDR1 and CDR2 are MNHEY and SVGEGT. CDR3 loop: CASRPGRLAGAKETQYF.

The chain links TRBV20-1 to TRBJ2-7. The CDR3 loop spans 14 amino acids. Germline-derived CDR1 and CDR2 are DFQATT and SNEGSKA (reference sequence). CDR3 residues: CSAKAGIGPYEQYF.

The chain joins TRBV14 to TRBJ2-1; the D call from TCRdb, TRBD2, cannot be confirmed without DNA. Looked up from germline, CDR1 is SGHDN and CDR2 is FVKESK. CDR3 length: 15 amino acids. The CDR3 region is CASSVFSGVSNEQFF.